This T cell receptor (beta chain) was sequenced in a study of spatial heterogeneity in lung cancer. All TCR cDNA molecules were individually tagged with a unique molecular identifier. TCRdb re-called the 5' RACE reads with MiXCR, one entry per CDR3 protein. The sample includes 49,000 or so distinct CDR3 sequences, about 11% of them seen just once. The CDR3 spans 15 residues. CDR1 LNHNV and CDR2 YYDKDF come from the germline V gene (reference sequence). V dropped 0 bases and J dropped 8 bases, with 14 bases sitting between them. The time point here: sample taken at primary tumor resection. No cells were sorted before sequencing. The whole RNA sequenced was extracted from tumor, nontumor lung or frozen PBMC. Donation came from some 72 patients with untreated early-stage non-small cell lung cancer.

The source was PBMCs, collected at surgery. The TCR sequence derives from a female donor with early-stage non-small cell lung cancer. The chain joins TRBV15 to TRBJ1-3; the D is unclear. DNA for the CDR3: TGTGCCACCAGCAGAGATGACCGTGTTGGGGACACCATATATTTT. Protein: CATSRDDRVGDTIYF.